The next 22 T cell receptor beta chains were all read from a single sample in a study of graft-versus-host responses after intestinal transplantation. Sequenced by immunoSEQ multiplex PCR; TCRdb stores in-frame clones only, minus some. The table has under 15,000 clones, around 83% seen once. The starting material was PBMCs, obtained approximately 120 days after transplant. These receptors were taken from a human patient who received an intestinal transplant, so some T cells may come from the graft donor.

As DNA, the CDR3 is TGCGCCAGCAGTGAGTCGGTGTATAGCAATCAGCCCCAGCATTTT. This gives the protein CASSESVYSNQPQHF. J is TRBJ1-5 and V is TRBV10-2; D not certain. Between the trimmed V and J ends, which lost 0 bases and 0 bases, there was a span of 6 bases. The germline V gene encodes CDR1 WSHSY and CDR2 SAAADI. The CDR3 runs to 15 residues.

The J gene is TRBJ1-6, the V gene TRBV7-3, with 7 bases lining up with TRBD1. CDR3 length equals 13 residues. V lost 6 bases to trimming and J lost 8 bases; unmatched junction nucleotides: 4. CDR1 SGHTA and CDR2 FQGTGA come from the germline V gene. The CDR3: CASSPGGYSPLHF. Written as DNA, the CDR3 is TGTGCCAGCAGTCCAGGGGGGTATTCACCCCTCCACTTT.

This clone has a single count. CDR3 protein: CASSGTSGSRKTQYF. The CDR3 DNA follows: TGTGCCAGTAGCGGGACTAGCGGGAGTCGTAAGACCCAGTACTTC. The rearrangement uses TRBV19 and TRBJ2-5; 14 bases agree with TRBD2. Germline V gene sequence: CDR1 LNHDA, CDR2 SQIVND (reference sequence). The J segment lost 6 bases and the V segment lost 6 bases, leaving 6 bases of the junction unmatched. The CDR3 is 15 residues long.

The J gene is TRBJ1-6, the V gene TRBV2, with D maybe TRBD1 (5 bases). CDR1 SNHLY and CDR2 FYNNEI come from the germline V gene. Trimming took off 2 bases at V and 8 bases at J, with 10 bases between the two ends. This CDR3 comprises 14 residues. CDR3 loop: CASSESQGDSPLHF. The CDR3 DNA follows: TGTGCCAGCAGTGAATCGCAGGGAGATTCACCCCTCCACTTT. Drawing the rest from reference TRBV2 and TRBJ1-6, the complete variable domain is EPEVTQTPSHQVTQMGQEVILRCVPISNHLYFYWYRQILGQKVEFLVSFYNNEISEKSEIFDDQFSVERPDGSNFTLKIRSTKLEDSAMYFCASSESQGDSPLHFGNGTRLTVT.

In its sample, this clone was seen a few times. The chain is built from TRBV6-6 and TRBJ1-2; the D gene is possibly TRBD1 (5 bases). The germline V gene encodes CDR1 MNHNY and CDR2 SVGAGI (reference sequence). This CDR3 region has 13 residues. V dropped 3 bases and J dropped 6 bases, with 11 bases sitting between them. The CDR3 reads CASSYGGMDGYTF. DNA of the CDR3: TGTGCCAGCAGTTATGGGGGAATGGATGGCTACACCTTC.

The V call is TRBV18, the J call TRBJ2-4; a weak D match, TRBD2 (6 bases). The germline V gene has CDR1 KGHSH and CDR2 LQKENI. V shed 4 bases and J shed 0 bases, with 16 bases lying between them. The CDR3 runs to 17 residues. CDR3 DNA: TGTGCCAGCTCACAGGGTGTACTAGCCGTAGCCAAAAACATTCAGTACTTC. Amino acids: CASSQGVLAVAKNIQYF.

This clone appeared a few times. The chain combines TRBV5-4 with TRBJ2-5; the D is unclear. Germline loops: CDR1 SGHNT, CDR2 YYREEE (reference sequence). V was clipped by 2 bases and J by 5 bases, with 10 bases between them. The CDR3 extends over 13 amino acids. As DNA, the CDR3 is TGTGCCAGCAGCTTCCTGAAGTTGGAGACCCAGTACTTC. The encoded protein is CASSFLKLETQYF. Drawing the rest from reference TRBV5-4 and TRBJ2-5, the complete variable domain is ETGVTQSPTHLIKTRGQQVTLRCSSQSGHNTVSWYQQALGQGPQFIFQYYREEENGRGNFPPRFSGLQFPNYSSELNVNALELDDSALYLCASSFLKLETQYFGPGTRLLVL.

Comment on this clone: A junction end diverges from the germline sequence, so it may reflect a read error. CDR3 in DNA: TGTGCTAGCAGCAGAGGGGCCGGGCTGGGAGAGACCCAGTACTTC. It encodes CASSRGAGLGETQYF. This chain connects TRBV7-7 to TRBJ2-5, with D perhaps TRBD1 or TRBD2 (5 bases each). CDR1 SSHAT and CDR2 FNYEAQ come from the germline V gene (reference sequence). The CDR3 spans 15 residues.

This chain joins TRBV27 and TRBJ1-4; D gene ambiguous. V was pared by 2 bases and J by 7 bases, with 23 bases between. The germline V gene has CDR1 MNHEY and CDR2 SMNVEV (reference sequence). The length of the CDR3 is 18 residues. The CDR3 DNA is TGTGCCAGCAGTTTAAGGAGTCATCTTGGTGGCCTCGCTGAAAAACTGTTTTTT. Its translation: CASSLRSHLGGLAEKLFF.

The chain recombines TRBV30 with TRBJ2-3; D is unclear. Germline V gene sequence: CDR1 GTSNPN, CDR2 SVGIG (reference sequence). The CDR3 runs 11 residues. Trimming left V 7 bases short and J 1 base short, with 6 bases between. For the CDR3, the DNA is TGTGCCTTGGACCGCACAGATACGCAGTATTTT. This encodes CALDRTDTQYF.

The chain links TRBV19 to TRBJ1-1; D gene ambiguous. The length of the CDR3 is 12 residues. Germline loops: CDR1 LNHDA, CDR2 SQIVND (reference sequence). V was pared by 3 bases and J by 5 bases, with 7 bases between. CDR3 loop: CASSILGTEAFF. The CDR3 nucleotides are TGTGCCAGTAGTATCCTAGGGACTGAAGCTTTCTTT.

The CDR3 sequence is CASSPRDFYEQYF. DNA of the CDR3: TGTGCCAGCAGTCCTCGGGACTTCTACGAGCAGTACTTC. The chain couples TRBV28 to TRBJ2-7, with D maybe TRBD2 (6 bases). The V end was cut by 5 bases, the J end by 3 bases, with 11 bases between. This CDR3 is 13 amino acids long. Germline loops: CDR1 MDHEN, CDR2 SYDVKM. Complete variable domain (other parts from reference TRBV28 and TRBJ2-7): DVKVTQSSRYLVKRTGEKVFLECVQDMDHENMFWYRQDPGLGLRLIYFSYDVKMKEKGDIPEGYSVSREKKERFSLILESASTNQTSMYLCASSPRDFYEQYFGPGTRLTVT.

The chain employs TRBV4-1 and TRBJ2-1; TRBD2 agrees at 11 bases. V lost 0 bases, J lost 7 bases, and 5 bases stayed unmatched. In germline, CDR1 is MGHRA, CDR2 YSYEKL. CDR3 size: 16 residues. As DNA, the CDR3 is TGCGCCAGCAGCCAAGAACTGACTAGCGGGGAGAATGAGCAGTTCTTC. Encoded protein: CASSQELTSGENEQFF.

The gene calls are TRBV27 and TRBJ1-4; TRBD1 agrees at 8 bases. The CDR3 is 13 residues long. The V segment lost 6 bases and the J segment 7 bases; nucleotides outside the gene matches: 4. Per germline, CDR1 MNHEY and CDR2 SMNVEV (reference sequence). The CDR3 loop reads CASSQQGGEKLFF. The CDR3 nucleotides are TGTGCCAGCAGCCAACAGGGGGGTGAAAAACTGTTTTTT.

The rearrangement links TRBV18 to TRBJ1-1, with a possible D match to TRBD1 (6 bases). CDR3 size: 13 residues. CDR1 and CDR2 (germline): KGHSH, LQKENI. V was cut by 6 bases and J by 1 base, with 9 bases left in between. The CDR3 nucleotides read TGTGCCAGCTCGCAGGGACAGAACACTGAAGCTTTCTTT. Its translation is CASSQGQNTEAFF.

The DNA for the CDR3 is TGTGCCACCAGCAGAACCCGGACTATACAAGAGACCCAGTACTTC. Its translation: CATSRTRTIQETQYF. V and J are TRBV15 and TRBJ2-5, with D perhaps matching TRBD2 (6 bases). CDR1 and CDR2 (germline): LNHNV, YYDKDF (reference sequence). Trimming left V 2 bases short and J 2 bases short, with 12 bases between. The CDR3 length is 15 residues.

The V call is TRBV6-6, the J call TRBJ2-5, with D hard to call. Trimming pared 6 bases from V and 4 bases from J, leaving 12 bases between. Per germline, CDR1 MNHNY and CDR2 SVGAGI (reference sequence). CDR3 size: 13 residues. The CDR3 loop reads CASRKRWTETQYF. CDR3 bases: TGTGCCAGCAGGAAGAGGTGGACAGAGACCCAGTACTTC.

This rearrangement joins TRBV2 to TRBJ1-2; TRBD1 is a possible D gene (5 bases). Per the germline V gene, CDR1 is SNHLY and CDR2 is FYNNEI. Trimming took off 7 bases at V and 6 bases at J, with 24 bases between the two ends. The CDR3 length is 16 residues. The CDR3 sequence: CASTLTLTAMVNGYTF. In DNA form, the CDR3 reads TGTGCCAGCACCCTTACCTTGACAGCTATGGTTAATGGCTACACCTTC.

This chain uses TRBV7-8 with TRBJ2-1; D is possibly TRBD2 (6 bases). The germline gives CDR1 SGHVS, CDR2 FQNEAQ. CDR3 size: 18 residues. Trimming left V 1 base short and J 5 bases short, with 21 bases between. This CDR3 reads CASSLGGGSLHYDNEQFF. The CDR3 DNA follows: TGTGCCAGCAGCTTAGGCGGAGGGTCCCTCCATTATGACAATGAGCAGTTCTTC. Using reference TRBV7-8 and TRBJ2-1 for the parts outside the CDR3, the full variable domain is GAGVSQSPRYKVAKRGQDVALRCDPISGHVSLFWYQQALGQGPEFLTYFQNEAQLDKSGLPSDRFFAERPEGSVSTLKIQRTQQEDSAVYLCASSLGGGSLHYDNEQFFGPGTRLTVL.

This rearrangement joins TRBV9 to TRBJ2-3; 11 bases align to TRBD1. CDR3 size: 16 residues. V shed 4 bases and J 1 base; nucleotides not matched to a gene: 5. Germline V gene lookup returns CDR1 SGDLS and CDR2 YYNGEE. This CDR3 reads CASSLGQGAGTDTQYF. The CDR3 DNA reads TGTGCCAGCAGCTTAGGACAGGGGGCAGGCACAGATACGCAGTATTTT.

The gene calls are TRBV7-8 and TRBJ1-5; no definite D call. Trimming left V 1 base short and J 7 bases short, with 8 bases between. Germline V gives CDR1 SGHVS, CDR2 FQNEAQ. CDR3 size: 13 residues. The CDR3 here is CASSLGTEQPQHF. The CDR3, as DNA: TGTGCCAGCAGCTTAGGGACGGAGCAGCCCCAGCATTTT.

The chain links TRBV19 to TRBJ2-1; 11 nucleotides line up with TRBD2. The CDR3 contains 15 residues. J lost 5 bases, V lost 3 bases, and 3 bases had no gene match. In germline, CDR1 is LNHDA, CDR2 SQIVND (reference sequence). The CDR3 protein is CASSMMTSGNNEQFF. The DNA for the CDR3 is TGTGCCAGTAGTATGATGACTAGCGGGAACAATGAGCAGTTCTTC.